The clone carrying this TCR beta chain has more than one count but fewer than ten. These data belong to a study of T cell repertoires in cytomegalovirus infection. Germline assignment: CDR1 MGHRA and CDR2 YSYEKL. The CDR3 is 17 amino acids. Trimming left V 4 bases short and J 3 bases short, with 22 bases between. From the reads, TCRdb called clonotypes with MiXCR, one entry per CDR3 protein. The data contain around 280,000 distinct CDR3 sequences, approximately 14% of them singletons. The receptor was isolated from a human donor in good health (CMV status not recorded). Some clones in this sample may be carry-over from other donors' samples. Sequenced material: PBMCs. V gene TRBV4-1 combines with J gene TRBJ2-7; D is ambiguous. The CDR3 is CASSLTFETAPYYEQYF. The CDR3 DNA reads TGCGCCAGCAGCCTCACCTTCGAGACGGCCCCCTACTACGAGCAGTACTTC.